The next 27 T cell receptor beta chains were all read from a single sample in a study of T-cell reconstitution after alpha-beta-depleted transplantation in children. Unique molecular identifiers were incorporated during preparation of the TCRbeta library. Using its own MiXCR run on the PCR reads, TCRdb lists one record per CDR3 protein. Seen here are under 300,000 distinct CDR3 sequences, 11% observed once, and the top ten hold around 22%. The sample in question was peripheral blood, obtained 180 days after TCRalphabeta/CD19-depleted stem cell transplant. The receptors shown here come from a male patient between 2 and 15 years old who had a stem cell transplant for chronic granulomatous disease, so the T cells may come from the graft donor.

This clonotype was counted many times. The CDR3 nucleotides read TGCGCCAGCAGCCAACAAGTGCCAGCGGGGCTAAGCACAGATACGCAGTATTTT. Translation: CASSQQVPAGLSTDTQYF. This sequence joins TRBV4-1 and TRBJ2-3; 7 bases line up with TRBD2. This CDR3 spans 18 amino acids. Germline V gene sequence: CDR1 MGHRA, CDR2 YSYEKL. The V segment lost 2 bases and the J segment 0 bases; nucleotides outside the gene matches: 11.

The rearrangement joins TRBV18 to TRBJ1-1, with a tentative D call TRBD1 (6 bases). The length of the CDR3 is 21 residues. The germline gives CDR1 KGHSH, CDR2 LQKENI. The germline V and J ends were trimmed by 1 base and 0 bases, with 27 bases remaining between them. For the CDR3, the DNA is TGTGCCAGCTCACCACAGGCCGGCTGGAGCAGGACAGACTTCATGAACACTGAAGCTTTCTTT. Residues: CASSPQAGWSRTDFMNTEAFF.

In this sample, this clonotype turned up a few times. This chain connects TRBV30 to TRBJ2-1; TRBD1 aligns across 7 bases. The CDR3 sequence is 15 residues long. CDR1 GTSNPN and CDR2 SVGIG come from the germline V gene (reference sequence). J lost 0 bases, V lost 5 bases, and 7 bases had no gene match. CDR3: CAWGSGDSSYNEQFF. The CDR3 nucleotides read TGTGCCTGGGGCTCCGGGGACAGCTCCTACAATGAGCAGTTCTTC. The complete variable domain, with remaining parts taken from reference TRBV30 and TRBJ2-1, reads SQTIHQWPATLVQPVGSPLSLECTVEGTSNPNLYWYRQAAGRGLQLLFYSVGIGQISSEVPQNLSASRPQDRQFILSSKKLLLSDSGFYLCAWGSGDSSYNEQFFGPGTRLTVL.

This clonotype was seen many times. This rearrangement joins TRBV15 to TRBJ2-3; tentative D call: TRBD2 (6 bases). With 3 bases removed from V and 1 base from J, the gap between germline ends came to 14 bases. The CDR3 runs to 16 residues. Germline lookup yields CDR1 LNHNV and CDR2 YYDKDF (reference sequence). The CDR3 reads CATSSERGIGTDTQYF. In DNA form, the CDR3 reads TGTGCCACCAGCAGTGAACGGGGGATCGGCACAGATACGCAGTATTTT.

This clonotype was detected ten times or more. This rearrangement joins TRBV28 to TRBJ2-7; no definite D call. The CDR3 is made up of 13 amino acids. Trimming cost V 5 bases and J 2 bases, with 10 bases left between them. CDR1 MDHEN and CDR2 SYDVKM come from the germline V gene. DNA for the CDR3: TGTGCCAGCAGTCTCACGGAAACCTACGAGCAGTACTTC. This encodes CASSLTETYEQYF.

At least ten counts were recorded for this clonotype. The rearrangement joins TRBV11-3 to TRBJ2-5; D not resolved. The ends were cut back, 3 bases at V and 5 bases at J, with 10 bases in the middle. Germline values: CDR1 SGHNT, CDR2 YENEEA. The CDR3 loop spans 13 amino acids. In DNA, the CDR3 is TGTGCCAGCAGCTTCCGACAAGGGGAGACCCAGTACTTC. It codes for CASSFRQGETQYF.

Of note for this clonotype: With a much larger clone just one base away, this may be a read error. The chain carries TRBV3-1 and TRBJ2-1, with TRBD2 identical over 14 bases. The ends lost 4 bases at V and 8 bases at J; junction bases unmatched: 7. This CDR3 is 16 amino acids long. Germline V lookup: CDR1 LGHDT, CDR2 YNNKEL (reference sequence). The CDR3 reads CASSPGLAGVMDEQFF. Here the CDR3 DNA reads TGTGCCAGCAGCCCGGGACTAGCGGGGGTTATGGATGAGCAGTTCTTC.

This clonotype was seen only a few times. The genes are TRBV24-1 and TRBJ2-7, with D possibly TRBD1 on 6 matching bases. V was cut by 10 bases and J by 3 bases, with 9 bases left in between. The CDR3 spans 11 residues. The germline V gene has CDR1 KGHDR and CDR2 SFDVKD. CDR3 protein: CATQGIYEQYF. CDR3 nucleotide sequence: TGTGCCACTCAGGGGATCTACGAGCAGTACTTC.

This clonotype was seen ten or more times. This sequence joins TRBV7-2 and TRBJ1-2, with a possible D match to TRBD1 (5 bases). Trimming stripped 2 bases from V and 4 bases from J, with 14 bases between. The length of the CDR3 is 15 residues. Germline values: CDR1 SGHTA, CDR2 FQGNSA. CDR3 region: CASSLLGTGGYGYTF. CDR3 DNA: TGTGCCAGCAGCTTACTCGGGACCGGGGGCTATGGCTACACCTTC.

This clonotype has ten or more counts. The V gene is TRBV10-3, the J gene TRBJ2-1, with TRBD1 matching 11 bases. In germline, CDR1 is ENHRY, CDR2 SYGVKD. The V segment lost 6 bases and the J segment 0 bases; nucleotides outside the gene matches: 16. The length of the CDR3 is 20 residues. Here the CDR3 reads CAIRPGQGAAKLSSYNEQFF. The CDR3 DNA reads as TGTGCCATCAGACCCGGACAGGGGGCCGCTAAATTAAGCTCCTACAATGAGCAGTTCTTC.

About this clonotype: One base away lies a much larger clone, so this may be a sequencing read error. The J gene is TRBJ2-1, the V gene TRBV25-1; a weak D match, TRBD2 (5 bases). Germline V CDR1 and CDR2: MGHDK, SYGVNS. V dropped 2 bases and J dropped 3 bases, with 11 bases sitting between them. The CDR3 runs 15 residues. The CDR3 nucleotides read TGTGCCAGCAGTGAAGGGTTAGCGATCTACAATGAGCAGTTCTTC. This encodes CASSEGLAIYNEQFF.

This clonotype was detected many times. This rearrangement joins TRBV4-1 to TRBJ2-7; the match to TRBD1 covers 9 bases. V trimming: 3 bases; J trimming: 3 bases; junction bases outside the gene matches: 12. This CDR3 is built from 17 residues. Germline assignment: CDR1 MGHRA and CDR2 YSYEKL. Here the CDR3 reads CASSQSQGALGNYEQYF. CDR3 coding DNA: TGCGCCAGCAGCCAGTCACAGGGGGCGCTTGGTAACTACGAGCAGTACTTC.

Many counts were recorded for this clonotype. CDR3 DNA sequence: TGCAGCGTAGGACAGGAGTATAATTCACCCCTCCACTTT. Its protein is CSVGQEYNSPLHF. This rearrangement joins TRBV29-1 to TRBJ1-6; 7 bases are a match to TRBD1. The length of the CDR3 is 13 residues. The trim removed 6 bases at V and 4 bases at J, leaving 3 bases unmatched. From germline, CDR1 is SQVTM and CDR2 ANQGSEA.

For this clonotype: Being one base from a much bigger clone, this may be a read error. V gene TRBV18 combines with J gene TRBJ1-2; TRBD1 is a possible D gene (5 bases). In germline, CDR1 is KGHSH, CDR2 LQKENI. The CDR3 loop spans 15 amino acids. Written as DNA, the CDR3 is TGTACCAGCTCACCACCGTCCAGGGCGAACTATGGCTACACCTTC. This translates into CTSSPPSRANYGYTF.

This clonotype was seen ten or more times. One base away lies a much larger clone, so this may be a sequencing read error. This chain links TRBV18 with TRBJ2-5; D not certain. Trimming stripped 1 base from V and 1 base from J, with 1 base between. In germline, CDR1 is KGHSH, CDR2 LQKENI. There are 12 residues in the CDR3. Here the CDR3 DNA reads TGTGCCAGCTCACCACGCCAAGAGACCCAGTACTTC. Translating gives CASSPRQETQYF.

This CDR3 reads CASSPFTGVGNTEAFF. The CDR3 coding sequence is TGTGCCAGCAGCCCATTCACAGGGGTCGGGAACACTGAAGCTTTCTTT. The genes are TRBV3-1 and TRBJ1-1, with TRBD1 matching over 7 bases. CDR3 size: 16 residues. Germline values: CDR1 LGHDT, CDR2 YNNKEL (reference sequence). The trim removed 4 bases at V and 1 base at J, leaving 9 bases unmatched.

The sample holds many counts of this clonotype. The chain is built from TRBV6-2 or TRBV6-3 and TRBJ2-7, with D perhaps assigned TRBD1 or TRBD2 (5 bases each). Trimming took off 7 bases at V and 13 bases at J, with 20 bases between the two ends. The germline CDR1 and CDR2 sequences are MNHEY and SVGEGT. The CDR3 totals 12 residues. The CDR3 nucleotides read TGTGCCAGCACCCACGGTGGGGGACGGGGTTACTTC. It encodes CASTHGGGRGYF.

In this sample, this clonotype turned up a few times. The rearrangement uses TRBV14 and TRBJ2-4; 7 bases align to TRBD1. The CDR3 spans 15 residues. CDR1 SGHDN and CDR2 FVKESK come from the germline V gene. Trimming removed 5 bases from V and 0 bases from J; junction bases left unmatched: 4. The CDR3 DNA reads TGTGCCAGCAGCGGGACAGATCTAGCCAAAAACATTCAGTACTTC. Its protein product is CASSGTDLAKNIQYF.

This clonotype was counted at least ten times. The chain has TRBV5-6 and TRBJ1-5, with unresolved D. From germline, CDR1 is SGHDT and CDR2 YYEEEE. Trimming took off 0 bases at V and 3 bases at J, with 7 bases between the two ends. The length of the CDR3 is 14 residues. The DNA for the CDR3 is TGTGCCAGCAGCTTGGGGCGGCTCAATCAGCCCCAGCATTTT. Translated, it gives CASSLGRLNQPQHF.

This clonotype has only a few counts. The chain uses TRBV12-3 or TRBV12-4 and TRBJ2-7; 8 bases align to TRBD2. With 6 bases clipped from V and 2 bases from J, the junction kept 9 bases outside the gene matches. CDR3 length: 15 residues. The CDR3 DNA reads TGTGCCAGCAGCCCCGGGACTAGACCCGCCTACGAGCAGTACTTC. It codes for CASSPGTRPAYEQYF.

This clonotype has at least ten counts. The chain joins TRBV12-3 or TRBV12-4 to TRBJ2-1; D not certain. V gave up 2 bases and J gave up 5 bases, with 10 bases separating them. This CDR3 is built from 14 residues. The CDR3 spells CASSLWLGNNEQFF. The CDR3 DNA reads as TGTGCCAGCAGTTTATGGTTGGGGAACAATGAGCAGTTCTTC.

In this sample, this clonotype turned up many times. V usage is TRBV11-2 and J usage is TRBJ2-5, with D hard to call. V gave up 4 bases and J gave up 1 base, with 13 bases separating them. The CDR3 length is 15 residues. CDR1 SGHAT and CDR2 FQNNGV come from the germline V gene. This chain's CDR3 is CASSSSWGSQETQYF. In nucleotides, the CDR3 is TGTGCCAGCAGCTCAAGTTGGGGAAGCCAAGAGACCCAGTACTTC.

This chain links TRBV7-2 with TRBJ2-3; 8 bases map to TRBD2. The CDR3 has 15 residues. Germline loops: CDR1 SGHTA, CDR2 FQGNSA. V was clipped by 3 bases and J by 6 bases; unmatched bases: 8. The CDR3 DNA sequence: TGTGCCAGCAGCTTGAAAGCGGGGGCCTGGGATACGCAGTATTTT. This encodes CASSLKAGAWDTQYF.

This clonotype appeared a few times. The CDR3 spells CASSLRTQGRGANVLTF. The CDR3, as DNA: TGTGCCAGCTCACTCCGTACCCAGGGTCGTGGGGCCAACGTCCTGACTTTC. This sequence joins TRBV18 and TRBJ2-6; TRBD1 is a possible D gene (5 bases). From germline, CDR1 is KGHSH and CDR2 LQKENI. The ends were cut back, 4 bases at V and 3 bases at J, with 16 bases in the middle. The CDR3 runs 17 residues.

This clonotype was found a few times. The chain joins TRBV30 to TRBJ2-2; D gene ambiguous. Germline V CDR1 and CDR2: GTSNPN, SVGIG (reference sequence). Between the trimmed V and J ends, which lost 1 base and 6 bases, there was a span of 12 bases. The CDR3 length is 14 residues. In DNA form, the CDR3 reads TGTGCCTGGAGTGAAAGATCGACGGCCGGGGAGCTGTTTTTT. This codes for CAWSERSTAGELFF.

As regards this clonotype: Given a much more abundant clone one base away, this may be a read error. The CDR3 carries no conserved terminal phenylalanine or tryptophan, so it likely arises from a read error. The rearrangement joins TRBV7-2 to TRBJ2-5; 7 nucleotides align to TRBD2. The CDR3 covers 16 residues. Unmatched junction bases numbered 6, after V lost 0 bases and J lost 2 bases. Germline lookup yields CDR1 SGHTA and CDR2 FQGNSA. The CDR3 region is CASSLALLAIQETQYS. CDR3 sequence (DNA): TGTGCCAGCAGCTTAGCGTTACTAGCGATACAAGAGACCCAGTACTCC.

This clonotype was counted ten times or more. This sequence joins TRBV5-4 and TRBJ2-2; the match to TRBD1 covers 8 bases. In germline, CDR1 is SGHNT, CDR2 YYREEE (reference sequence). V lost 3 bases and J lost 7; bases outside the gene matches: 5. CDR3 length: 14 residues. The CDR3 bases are TGTGCCAGCAGCTCGGGACAGGCCGGCGGGGAGCTGTTTTTT. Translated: CASSSGQAGGELFF.